Each of the 23 T cell receptor beta chains below was sequenced from the same sample in a study of CD8+ T cells in alopecia areata. RNA extraction was followed by reverse transcription into cDNA, which acted as the sequencing template. The method was immunoSEQ multiplex PCR; TCRdb's version includes in-frame clones alone and lacks a portion of them. The sample carries 140,000 to 150,000 clones, 80% to 90% recorded once. Sequences were derived from CD8+ T cells sorted from blood, sampled at week 0. These receptors came from a human donor with alopecia areata.

The V call is TRBV29-1, the J call TRBJ2-3; D may correspond to TRBD1 or TRBD2 (5 bases each). The V and J ends lost 3 bases and 0 bases respectively, with 10 bases between them. Germline V lookup: CDR1 SQVTM, CDR2 ANQGSEA. CDR3 length equals 14 residues. CDR3 nucleotides: TGCAGCGTTGAGGGGACGGTGAGCACAGATACGCAGTATTTT. It yields the protein CSVEGTVSTDTQYF.

The chain employs TRBV13 and TRBJ2-7, with D perhaps being TRBD1 or TRBD2 (5 bases each). This CDR3 region has 17 residues. CDR1 is PRHDT, CDR2 FYEKMQ, per germline (reference sequence). V lost 1 base, J lost 1 base, and 17 bases lay in between. The DNA for the CDR3 is TGTGCCAGCAGCTTAGAGAAAGGAAGTGGGGGTTCCTACGAGCAGTACTTC. Amino acids: CASSLEKGSGGSYEQYF.

This clone was seen a single time. This CDR3 is also generated by other DNA sequences in the sample. The chain uses TRBV27 and TRBJ2-3; D unclear. V lost 4 bases and J 1 base, leaving 3 bases between the germline ends. Germline values: CDR1 MNHEY, CDR2 SMNVEV (reference sequence). There are 12 residues in the CDR3. As DNA, the CDR3 is TGTGCCAGCAGTTCTCGCACAGATACGCAGTATTTT. It encodes CASSSRTDTQYF.

The V gene is TRBV29-1, the J gene TRBJ2-5; D gene uncertain. Gene TRBJ2-7 matches the end of the DNA better, so the J call may be wrong. CDR3 length equals 11 residues. The germline V gene has CDR1 SQVTM and CDR2 ANQGSEA. CDR3 sequence (DNA): TGCAGCGTTCTGATCGGCTACGAGCAGTACTTC. It encodes CSVLIGYEQYF.

This clone came up once. CDR3 sequence: CAISAQGLAGGRTDTQYF. The CDR3, as DNA: TGTGCCATCAGTGCCCAGGGACTAGCGGGGGGACGCACAGATACGCAGTATTTT. The rearrangement uses TRBV10-3 and TRBJ2-3, with 15 positions matching TRBD2. The CDR3 spans 18 residues. Unmatched junction bases numbered 6, after V lost 4 bases and J lost 1 base. Per germline, CDR1 ENHRY and CDR2 SYGVKD.

The chain uses TRBV9 and TRBJ2-7; perhaps TRBD2 as D (5 bases). Deletions cut 0 bases from V and 4 bases from J, with 8 bases between. Germline V gives CDR1 SGDLS, CDR2 YYNGEE. This CDR3 has 13 residues. CDR3 nucleotides: TGTGCCAGCAGCGTAGCGGGATCTTACGAGCAGTACTTC. It codes for CASSVAGSYEQYF. Full variable domain (remainder filled in from reference TRBV9 and TRBJ2-7): DSGVTQTPKHLITATGQRVTLRCSPRSGDLSVYWYQQSLDQGLQFLIQYYNGEERAKGNILERFSAQQFPDLHSELNLSSLELGDSALYFCASSVAGSYEQYFGPGTRLTVT.

The CDR3 DNA reads TGTGCCAGCAGTTACGCCCAGGGGTTGGAAGCTTTCTTT. Translated, it gives CASSYAQGLEAFF. V is TRBV6-5 and J is TRBJ1-1; D might be TRBD1 (6 bases). The CDR3 is 13 residues long. The V end lost 2 bases, the J end lost 8 bases, and 12 bases lay between the germline ends. Germline V gene lookup returns CDR1 MNHEY and CDR2 SVGAGI.

The rearrangement uses TRBV2 and TRBJ2-7, with D possibly matching TRBD1 (5 bases). The CDR3 covers 14 residues. Trimming took off 4 bases at V and 3 bases at J, with 13 bases between the two ends. Germline-derived CDR1 and CDR2 are SNHLY and FYNNEI. CDR3 region: CASSGSRALYEQYF. For the CDR3, the DNA is TGTGCCAGCAGTGGGAGCAGGGCCCTCTACGAGCAGTACTTC.

The table lists this clone with a count of one. The rearrangement links TRBV10-2 to TRBJ2-1, with TRBD1 matching 7 bases. The CDR3 extends over 13 amino acids. Germline CDR1 is WSHSY and CDR2 is SAAADI. The J segment lost 9 bases and the V segment lost 6 bases, leaving 8 bases of the junction unmatched. The DNA of the CDR3 is TGCGCCAGCAGGTCGACAGGGCTCCCTGAGCAGTTCTTC. Amino acid sequence: CASRSTGLPEQFF.

The rearrangement links TRBV9 to TRBJ1-3; D is perhaps TRBD1 (5 bases). V was cut by 2 bases and J by 1 base, with 7 bases left in between. Germline assignment: CDR1 SGDLS and CDR2 YYNGEE. The CDR3 consists of 14 residues. CDR3 DNA: TGTGCCAGCAGCGTCAGGGATTCTGGAAACACCATATATTTT. Its translation is CASSVRDSGNTIYF.

The sample holds a few counts of this clone. The gene calls are TRBV29-1 and TRBJ2-7, with D unresolved. The CDR3 sequence is 14 residues long. Germline-derived CDR1 and CDR2 are SQVTM and ANQGSEA. Trimming took off 1 base at V and 2 bases at J, with 12 bases between the two ends. The DNA for the CDR3 is TGCAGCGTTGAAGGGCAGGTAACACCCTACGAGCAGTACTTC. Translating it yields CSVEGQVTPYEQYF.

This chain connects TRBV19 to TRBJ2-2; D is ambiguous. Trimming removed 5 bases from V and 6 bases from J, with 10 bases in between. Germline CDR1 is LNHDA and CDR2 is SQIVND (reference sequence). The CDR3 totals 13 residues. The CDR3 loop is CASSVRSSGELFF. DNA of the CDR3: TGTGCCAGTAGTGTAAGGAGCTCCGGGGAGCTGTTTTTT.

This sequence joins TRBV27 and TRBJ1-5, with D tentatively TRBD1 (6 bases). V shed 5 bases and J shed 5 bases, with 13 bases lying between them. The germline V gene has CDR1 MNHEY and CDR2 SMNVEV (reference sequence). This CDR3 is 14 amino acids long. CDR3 protein: CASSHRDMDQPQHF. Here the CDR3 DNA reads TGTGCCAGCAGTCACAGGGATATGGATCAGCCCCAGCATTTT.

This clone was observed a few times. The rearrangement joins TRBV6-5 to TRBJ2-5; TRBD1 matches 9 bases. This CDR3 region has 16 residues. V shed 4 bases, J shed 6 bases, and the junction held 12 bases outside the gene matches. Germline lookup yields CDR1 MNHEY and CDR2 SVGAGI. For the CDR3, the DNA is TGTGCCAGCAGTTGGCCCGGAACAGGGGGCGCACAGACCCAGTACTTC. Its protein is CASSWPGTGGAQTQYF.

The chain combines TRBV4-2 with TRBJ2-3; 16 bases agree with TRBD2. This CDR3 comprises 20 residues. Germline loops: CDR1 LGHNA, CDR2 YNFKEQ. The J segment lost 2 bases and the V segment lost 2 bases, leaving 10 bases of the junction unmatched. The CDR3 loop reads CASSQPSGLAGGESTDTQYF. DNA of the CDR3: TGTGCCAGCAGCCAACCTTCGGGACTAGCGGGAGGGGAATCCACAGATACGCAGTATTTT.

This clone occurred a few times. In DNA form, the CDR3 reads TGCGCCAGCAGCCAAGTATGGACTCCACAAGATACGCAGTATTTT. Amino acids: CASSQVWTPQDTQYF. The genes are TRBV4-1 and TRBJ2-3; D is perhaps TRBD2 (5 bases). This CDR3 is 15 amino acids long. The germline CDR1 and CDR2 sequences are MGHRA and YSYEKL. V gave up 1 base and J gave up 5 bases, with 13 bases separating them.

The rearrangement links TRBV5-4 to TRBJ2-3, with D maybe TRBD1 (5 bases). The CDR3 has 15 amino acids. Looked up from germline, CDR1 is SGHNT and CDR2 is YYREEE (reference sequence). The V end was cut by 0 bases, the J end by 1 base, with 9 bases between. The CDR3 loop reads CASSLGLGGTDTQYF. CDR3 sequence (DNA): TGTGCCAGCAGCTTGGGTTTAGGGGGCACAGATACGCAGTATTTT.

This rearrangement joins TRBV5-1 to TRBJ2-7, with D perhaps matching TRBD2 (5 bases). The CDR3 loop spans 14 amino acids. Germline V gene lookup returns CDR1 SGHRS and CDR2 YFSETQ. V was clipped by 1 base and J by 2 bases, with 10 bases between them. The DNA for the CDR3 is TGCGCCAGCAGCTTGAAGGACGGGACCTACGAGCAGTACTTC. It is translated as CASSLKDGTYEQYF. The whole variable domain, remainder taken from reference TRBV5-1 and TRBJ2-7, is KAGVTQTPRYLIKTRGQQVTLSCSPISGHRSVSWYQQTPGQGLQFLFEYFSETQRNKGNFPGRFSGRQFSNSRSEMNVSTLELGDSALYLCASSLKDGTYEQYFGPGTRLTVT.

A single count supports this clone. The chain is built from TRBV9 and TRBJ2-7; 7 nucleotides line up with TRBD1. The trim removed 4 bases at V and 4 bases at J, leaving 2 bases unmatched. The germline V gene has CDR1 SGDLS and CDR2 YYNGEE. This CDR3 is built from 12 residues. The CDR3 bases are TGTGCCAGCAGCCAGGGGGAATACGAGCAGTACTTC. Translating gives CASSQGEYEQYF. The complete variable domain, with remaining parts taken from reference TRBV9 and TRBJ2-7, reads DSGVTQTPKHLITATGQRVTLRCSPRSGDLSVYWYQQSLDQGLQFLIQYYNGEERAKGNILERFSAQQFPDLHSELNLSSLELGDSALYFCASSQGEYEQYFGPGTRLTVT.

The sample holds a few counts of this clone. J is TRBJ2-1 and V is TRBV27; D might be TRBD2 (7 bases). The CDR3 covers 16 residues. Germline V gene data show CDR1 as MNHEY and CDR2 as SMNVEV (reference sequence). V lost 7 bases to trimming and J lost 0 bases, with 16 bases between them. CDR3 nucleotide sequence: TGTGCCAGCACCAAAGGGGGGGCTCCCTCCTACAATGAGCAGTTCTTC. Translated: CASTKGGAPSYNEQFF.

This sequence joins TRBV7-9 and TRBJ1-5, with D unclear. CDR3 length: 15 amino acids. V gave up 4 bases and J gave up 3 bases, with 13 bases separating them. CDR1 and CDR2 (germline): SEHNR, FQNEAQ (reference sequence). In nucleotides, the CDR3 is TGTGCCAGCAGCTCCTCAGAGGGCTTCAATCAGCCCCAGCATTTT. Translation: CASSSSEGFNQPQHF.

In this sample, this clone turned up once. V usage is TRBV29-1 and J usage is TRBJ2-1; D may be TRBD1 (6 bases). V was trimmed by 0 bases and J by 4 bases, leaving 13 bases between them. The CDR3 contains 15 residues. Germline V gene data show CDR1 as SQVTM and CDR2 as ANQGSEA. The chain's CDR3 is CSVEEVQGRYNEQFF. The CDR3 DNA sequence: TGCAGCGTTGAAGAGGTACAGGGACGGTACAATGAGCAGTTCTTC.

This sequence joins TRBV29-1 and TRBJ2-1; 8 bases map to TRBD1. Germline V gene sequence: CDR1 SQVTM, CDR2 ANQGSEA. V trimming: 8 bases; J trimming: 5 bases; junction bases outside the gene matches: 11. There are 14 residues in the CDR3. The CDR3, as DNA: TGCAGCCTTCCCTTAGGACAGGGACACAATGAGCAGTTCTTC. Its translation is CSLPLGQGHNEQFF.